These 27 T cell receptor beta chains originate from one sample sequenced in a study of shared clonotypes between healthy human individuals. Clones were read by immunoSEQ multiplex PCR, and TCRdb kept only the in-frame ones, dropping some. Of under 1,900,000 clones listed, approximately 98.5% are singletons. Sequenced: naive CD4+ T cells sorted from blood. Subset denoted: CD45RA+ positively selected. Receptor source: a man between 25 and 39 years old in good health.

As to this clone: Additional DNA sequences in this sample encode the identical CDR3. V and J are TRBV2 and TRBJ1-5, with D perhaps matching TRBD1 (6 bases). Deletions cut 4 bases from V and 1 base from J, with 8 bases between. In germline, CDR1 is SNHLY, CDR2 FYNNEI. CDR3 length: 14 amino acids. The CDR3 DNA follows: TGTGCCAGCAGTGGCCAGGGGAGCAATCAGCCCCAGCATTTT. Its protein product is CASSGQGSNQPQHF.

This chain links TRBV4-1 with TRBJ1-2; D remains unclear. The CDR3 consists of 16 residues. Deletions cut 5 bases from V and 3 bases from J, with 19 bases between. Per the germline V gene, CDR1 is MGHRA and CDR2 is YSYEKL. The CDR3 loop is CASSFRAPLGDYGYTF. In nucleotides, the CDR3 is TGCGCCAGCAGCTTTCGGGCTCCGCTTGGGGACTATGGCTACACCTTC.

This clone was detected only once. This chain's CDR3 is CATSVTGARSYEQYF. The CDR3 region has the DNA TGTGCCACCAGCGTAACAGGGGCCCGCTCCTACGAGCAGTACTTC. The chain combines TRBV15 with TRBJ2-7, with 7 bases identical to TRBD1. This CDR3 has 15 residues. Germline CDR1 reads LNHNV; CDR2 reads YYDKDF (reference sequence). The V gene end was trimmed by 5 bases and the J gene end by 0 bases; junction bases not matched to a gene: 7.

Here the CDR3 DNA reads TGTGCCTGGAGTGTAGCCAGGACTCAGCCCCAGCATTTT. This sequence encodes CAWSVARTQPQHF. The chain carries TRBV30 and TRBJ1-5; D not certain. In germline, CDR1 is GTSNPN, CDR2 SVGIG (reference sequence). Between the trimmed V and J ends, which lost 0 bases and 6 bases, there was a span of 9 bases. This CDR3 region has 13 residues.

The chain carries TRBV5-4 and TRBJ2-7; 13 bases match TRBD2. Trimming removed 6 bases from V and 5 bases from J; junction bases left unmatched: 8. The CDR3 is made up of 15 amino acids. CDR1 SGHNT and CDR2 YYREEE come from the germline V gene (reference sequence). The CDR3 bases are TGTGCCAGCACCAGGGGACTAGCGGGAATGGACGAGCAGTACTTC. It translates to CASTRGLAGMDEQYF.

The V call is TRBV6-1, the J call TRBJ2-7, with 9 bases lining up with TRBD2. Germline V gene lookup returns CDR1 MNHNS and CDR2 SASEGT. There are 15 residues in the CDR3. The trim removed 6 bases at V and 3 bases at J, leaving 9 bases unmatched. CDR3 region: CASRYGLAGYYEQYF. Written as DNA, the CDR3 is TGTGCCAGCAGGTACGGGCTAGCGGGATACTACGAGCAGTACTTC.

V usage is TRBV11-2 and J usage is TRBJ2-3; 7 nucleotides agree with TRBD2. The junction had 3 bases not matched to a gene; V was cut back by 4 bases and J by 2 bases. The CDR3 loop spans 14 amino acids. Germline V gives CDR1 SGHAT, CDR2 FQNNGV. The CDR3 region is CASSSRDYTDTQYF. The CDR3 DNA sequence: TGTGCCAGCAGCTCCCGGGACTACACAGATACGCAGTATTTT.

Worth noting for this clone: Other DNA sequences in the sample encode the same CDR3. The chain uses TRBV19 and TRBJ1-1; D gene uncertain. Deletions cut 3 bases from V and 1 base from J, with 9 bases between. The CDR3 consists of 14 residues. The germline CDR1 and CDR2 sequences are LNHDA and SQIVND (reference sequence). CDR3 DNA: TGTGCCAGTAGTATTGGGCGTGGGAACACTGAAGCTTTCTTT. This sequence encodes CASSIGRGNTEAFF.

This chain joins TRBV20-1 and TRBJ1-2; possible D gene TRBD1, 6 bases. The CDR3 has 10 residues. Germline V gene data show CDR1 as DFQATT and CDR2 as SNEGSKA (reference sequence). Trimming shortened V by 6 bases and J by 8 bases, and 10 bases separated the two germline ends. The CDR3 DNA sequence: TGCAGTGCGTTGGACAGAGGCTACACCTTC. As protein: CSALDRGYTF.

The J gene is TRBJ2-6, the V gene TRBV14; TRBD1 aligns across 10 bases. V dropped 1 base and J dropped 0; count of bases not matched to a gene: 9. The CDR3 is 20 amino acids. Germline CDR1 and CDR2: SGHDN and FVKESK. The CDR3 bases are TGTGCCAGCAGCCAAGGTCTTTTGGGACAGGGGAGCTCTGGGGCCAACGTCCTGACTTTC. Translated: CASSQGLLGQGSSGANVLTF.

The chain carries TRBV5-5 and TRBJ2-5; D is perhaps TRBD1 (6 bases). CDR3 size: 15 residues. CDR1 and CDR2 from the germline V gene are SGHKS and YYEKEE (reference sequence). Trimming left V 1 base short and J 5 bases short, with 15 bases between. CDR3 residues: CASSLNAGDVETQYF. The DNA for the CDR3 is TGTGCCAGCAGCTTGAACGCAGGGGATGTGGAGACCCAGTACTTC.

The V and J genes are TRBV11-2 and TRBJ2-3; 12 positions match TRBD2. Germline lookup yields CDR1 SGHAT and CDR2 FQNNGV. The CDR3 runs to 20 residues. After removal of 0 bases from V and 5 bases from J, the junction contained 15 bases not matched to a gene. The CDR3 region has the DNA TGTGCCAGCAGCTTAGAGACTAGCGGGAGTCGAATCTCGATTCGAGATACGCAGTATTTT. It translates to CASSLETSGSRISIRDTQYF.

The rearrangement joins TRBV28 to TRBJ2-7, with 9 bases that match TRBD1. Looked up from germline, CDR1 is MDHEN and CDR2 is SYDVKM. This CDR3 region has 16 residues. Losses at the gene ends were 5 bases for V and 1 base for J; bases not matched to a gene: 9. In nucleotides, the CDR3 is TGTGCCAGCAGTACGGGGGACAGGGTTCTTTCCTACGAGCAGTACTTC. It yields the protein CASSTGDRVLSYEQYF. Supplemented by reference TRBV28 and TRBJ2-7, the full variable domain reads DVKVTQSSRYLVKRTGEKVFLECVQDMDHENMFWYRQDPGLGLRLIYFSYDVKMKEKGDIPEGYSVSREKKERFSLILESASTNQTSMYLCASSTGDRVLSYEQYFGPGTRLTVT.

This chain joins TRBV9 and TRBJ2-1; D may be TRBD1 (5 bases). The CDR3 length is 15 residues. Deletions cut 2 bases from V and 3 bases from J, with 12 bases between. Germline V lookup: CDR1 SGDLS, CDR2 YYNGEE. CDR3 in DNA: TGTGCCAGCAGCGTCGGCAGGGAAAACTACAATGAGCAGTTCTTC. This gives the protein CASSVGRENYNEQFF.

This clone was seen only once. The CDR3 DNA follows: TGTGCCAGCAGCCCCGGGACGCCTGATGAGCAGTTCTTC. This gives the protein CASSPGTPDEQFF. The chain employs TRBV7-2 and TRBJ2-1, with D perhaps being TRBD1 or TRBD2 (5 bases each). This CDR3 has 13 residues. V gave up 5 bases and J gave up 8 bases, with 13 bases separating them. Germline CDR1 is SGHTA and CDR2 is FQGNSA.

J is TRBJ2-1 and V is TRBV6-6, with 7 nucleotides matching TRBD1. Unmatched junction bases numbered 7, after V lost 2 bases and J lost 6 bases. Germline assignment: CDR1 MNHNY and CDR2 SVGAGI (reference sequence). This CDR3 spans 15 amino acids. The CDR3 DNA reads TGTGCCAGCAGTTACGCCCCCAGGGGGTCCAATGAGCAGTTCTTC. Amino acid sequence: CASSYAPRGSNEQFF.

The chain employs TRBV18 and TRBJ2-2; D may be TRBD2 (5 bases). This CDR3 has 16 residues. V was pared by 1 base and J by 4 bases, with 13 bases between. Germline assignment: CDR1 KGHSH and CDR2 LQKENI. The CDR3 DNA follows: TGTGCCAGCTCACCACTGGACTCGGATTCCACCGGGGAGCTGTTTTTT. Protein sequence: CASSPLDSDSTGELFF. Based on the CDR3 plus reference TRBV18 and TRBJ2-2, the full variable domain is NAGVMQNPRHLVRRRGQEARLRCSPMKGHSHVYWYRQLPEEGLKFMVYLQKENIIDESGMPKERFSAEFPKEGPSILRIQQVVRGDSAAYFCASSPLDSDSTGELFFGEGSRLTVL.

CDR3 sequence: CSVGLAGVGQYF. DNA of the CDR3: TGCAGCGTTGGGCTAGCGGGAGTGGGGCAGTATTTT. This rearrangement joins TRBV29-1 to TRBJ2-3; 10 bases map to TRBD2. V lost 4 bases, J lost 11 bases, and 6 bases stayed unmatched. Germline assignment: CDR1 SQVTM and CDR2 ANQGSEA. The CDR3 spans 12 residues.

This clone was seen a single time. The chain has TRBV15 and TRBJ1-3; no reliable D call. The germline gives CDR1 LNHNV, CDR2 YYDKDF (reference sequence). V was clipped by 0 bases and J by 0 bases, with 9 bases between them. The CDR3 totals 16 residues. CDR3 in DNA: TGTGCCACCAGCAGAGAACGAGCGTCCTCTGGAAACACCATATATTTT. Its translation is CATSRERASSGNTIYF.

This chain joins TRBV19 and TRBJ2-7; 8 bases agree with TRBD2. CDR1 LNHDA and CDR2 SQIVND come from the germline V gene (reference sequence). The V gene end was trimmed by 1 base and the J gene end by 1 base; junction bases not matched to a gene: 3. This CDR3 spans 15 amino acids. The CDR3: CASSIAGGPSYEQYF. DNA for the CDR3: TGTGCCAGTAGTATAGCGGGAGGGCCGTCCTACGAGCAGTACTTC.

The chain recombines TRBV7-7 with TRBJ2-2, with D perhaps matching TRBD1 (5 bases). The V gene lost 2 bases and the J gene lost 6 bases, with 25 bases spanning the gap. Germline V gene data show CDR1 as SSHAT and CDR2 as FNYEAQ (reference sequence). This CDR3 comprises 19 residues. Written as DNA, the CDR3 is TGTGCCAGCAGCTTAAGCCGACTGGGCACAGGTCTGACCGCCGGGGAGCTGTTTTTT. Its protein product is CASSLSRLGTGLTAGELFF.

The chain links TRBV14 to TRBJ2-5; D gene uncertain. This CDR3 is 15 amino acids long. V lost 3 bases and J 0 bases, leaving 11 bases between the germline ends. Germline CDR1 and CDR2: SGHDN and FVKESK. The CDR3 is CASSQILGNQETQYF. CDR3 DNA: TGTGCCAGCAGCCAGATTTTGGGTAACCAAGAGACCCAGTACTTC. Looking up the rest from reference TRBV14 and TRBJ2-5 gives the full variable domain: EAGVTQFPSHSVIEKGQTVTLRCDPISGHDNLYWYRRVMGKEIKFLLHFVKESKQDESGMPNNRFLAERTGGTYSTLKVQPAELEDSGVYFCASSQILGNQETQYFGPGTRLLVL.

V is TRBV29-1 and J is TRBJ2-2; weak D call: TRBD1 (5 bases). Trimming shortened V by 0 bases and J by 3 bases, and 11 bases separated the two germline ends. CDR1 and CDR2 from the germline V gene are SQVTM and ANQGSEA. CDR3 length: 15 residues. In DNA, the CDR3 is TGCAGCGTTGAAGACCTAGGGGTGGACACCGGGGAGCTGTTTTTT. Amino acid sequence: CSVEDLGVDTGELFF.

The genes are TRBV9 and TRBJ1-2, with 7 bases aligning to TRBD1. This CDR3 spans 18 amino acids. V was pared by 2 bases and J by 0 bases, with 13 bases of the junction left unmatched. Germline V lookup: CDR1 SGDLS, CDR2 YYNGEE. The CDR3 DNA is TGTGCCAGCAGCGTGTCCCCCCAGACAGGGCCCGCTAACTATGGCTACACCTTC. This translates into CASSVSPQTGPANYGYTF.

The chain links TRBV10-3 to TRBJ2-2; TRBD1 agrees at 9 bases. The germline V gene encodes CDR1 ENHRY and CDR2 SYGVKD. V trimming: 7 bases; J trimming: 6 bases; junction bases outside the gene matches: 12. The CDR3 consists of 16 residues. As DNA, the CDR3 is TGTGCCATCAACAAAGGACAGGGGAAACACGCCGGGGAGCTGTTTTTT. Translated: CAINKGQGKHAGELFF.

The rearrangement uses TRBV11-2 and TRBJ2-1; 8 bases are shared with TRBD2. CDR1 and CDR2 (germline): SGHAT, FQNNGV. The CDR3 spans 14 residues. V trimming: 5 bases; J trimming: 2 bases; junction bases outside the gene matches: 2. The CDR3 spells CASSNSGAYNEQFF. The CDR3 bases are TGTGCCAGCAGCAATAGCGGGGCCTACAATGAGCAGTTCTTC. Combining the CDR3 with reference TRBV11-2 and TRBJ2-1 gives the whole variable domain EAGVAQSPRYKIIEKRQSVAFWCNPISGHATLYWYQQILGQGPKLLIQFQNNGVVDDSQLPKDRFSAERLKGVDSTLKIQPAKLEDSAVYLCASSNSGAYNEQFFGPGTRLTVL.

This chain connects TRBV7-2 to TRBJ2-6; 7 bases are shared with TRBD2. V gave up 2 bases and J gave up 3 bases; unmatched junction bases: 7. The V gene's germline CDR1 is SGHTA and CDR2 FQGNSA. This CDR3 spans 17 amino acids. CDR3 region: CASSLISGNSGANVLTF. The CDR3 bases are TGTGCCAGCAGCTTAATCAGCGGGAATAGTGGGGCCAACGTCCTGACTTTC.